Sequencing of this T cell receptor beta chain was carried out in a study of identical twins (dated by TCRdb to 2015 to 2016). With regard to the full study: TCR alpha and beta repertoires from monozygotic twins, unrelated adults of various ages and cord blood were deep-sequenced to test whether fetal clonotypes persist. Replicate twin experiments were performed at different times using different library preparation protocols to rule out contamination. General study outcomes and caveats: Fewer insertions were carried by abundant cord blood beta clonotypes, a similar but weaker trend appeared in young adult naive repertoires, and no such trend appeared in memory repertoires. Compared with coincidental sharing between unrelated individuals, out-of-frame TCR alpha sequences shared between twins had an excess of sequences with low generation probability. Out-of-frame TCR alpha sharing in monozygotic twins was systematically underestimated by recombination models, whereas sharing between unrelated individuals was in agreement with the recombination models. Conclusions relied on cross-sectional statistical analysis, since the same donors could not be followed over many years. Zero-insertion analyses could be partly confounded by invariant T cells such as MAIT and iNKT, though diverse VJ usage argued against such confounding for most clonotypes. Excess twin sharing in beta out-of-frame sequences was weaker because fewer shared sequences lowered the signal-to-noise ratio.

Receptors were amplified or captured by 5' RACE. For sequencing, an Illumina HiSeq 2000 was employed. Template switching added a universal primer binding site, and the final cDNA carried a unique molecular identifier that allowed TCR cDNA molecules to be counted accurately. First-strand cDNA for TCR alpha and beta chains was synthesized from specific primers in the conserved constant-segment region. To control for contamination, every cDNA library carried two barcodes: a SMART-Mk sample barcode plus Illumina barcodes. TruSeq adapter sequences, together with Illumina sample barcodes, were added in two successive PCR steps. TCR alpha and beta cDNA libraries were sequenced on the Illumina HiSeq platform with custom primers. The source study handled its data this way. MiGEC processed the raw reads to extract unique molecular identifiers, while MiXCR was used to determine the CDR3 positions. Recombination models were inferred per individual with the repgenHMM and IGoR tools using an EM algorithm. Shared clonotype analysis was performed with the tcR package in R, normalizing sharing by the product of cloneset sizes. Out-of-frame nonproductive sequences were analyzed to study raw recombination free of thymic and clonal selection effects. TCRdb reran the public reads through fastp at Q25 and MiXCR, keeping productive beta chains. Rows merge per CDR3 protein into single entries with the most common DNA and genes. In this record, the V and J calls reflect TCRdb's handling and not the investigators' own analysis. Counted in this sample were about 530,000 distinct CDR3 sequences; about 15% of them appeared once. The top ten hold about 0.47% of the sample.

Every donor in the study was a healthy Caucasian. Three pairs of female monozygotic twins, all aged 18 to 29 years, made up the twin cohort. Positive isolation kits from Invitrogen were used to isolate CD4+ and CD8+ T cell populations. Notes on this clonotype: The antigen it binds to is not known. It has no much larger one-base neighbor in the sample; base qualities were not kept.

The germline V gene (reference sequence) provides CDR1 SEHNR and CDR2 FQNEAQ. V is clipped by 5 bases and J by 9 bases, and the sequence between their germline boundaries is 17 bases long. The CDR3 sequence holds 14 residues, the cysteine and phenylalanine included. Only the CDR3 part of the read is kept: 42 bases, read in frame from the first base. These data are also associated with another study on yellow fever vaccine responses in identical twins. The second study's paper adds: The T cell response to vaccination in identical twins was reported by the authors to appear partly convergent and partly personalized. In identical twins, the study followed T cell clones that responded to the vaccine with precision.

The TCR was taken from a woman between 18 and 30 years old in good health. The material sequenced was CD4+ T cells sorted from blood. The V and J segments used are TRBV7-9 and TRBJ2-1; TRBD2 is a weak D gene call, 6 bases matching. The DNA sequence is TGTGCCAGCAGCCCCCCAGTGGACTATGGTGAGCAGTTCTTC. It specifies CASSPPVDYGEQFF.